The clone carrying this TCR beta chain has a handful of counts. The antigen is undetermined. The sample belongs to a study of early T cells in non-severe SARS-CoV-2 infection. On the study more broadly: It was bulk RNA from unsorted whole blood that was sequenced, and the chains were unpaired.

General study points: Matches to VDJdb favored anti-spike CD8 responses and missed private and CD4 specificities.

This CDR3 is 12 amino acids long. The V and J ends lost 2 bases and 7 bases respectively, with 6 bases between them. The germline V gene encodes CDR1 SGHTA and CDR2 FQGNSA. Attached unique molecular identifiers marked individual cDNA molecules. Each CDR3 protein is one row after TCRdb ran MiXCR on the 5' RACE reads. The sample contains roughly 56,000 distinct CDR3 sequences, roughly a tenth of which appear only once. The receptor's source is an adult who was a healthcare worker with PCR-confirmed SARS-CoV-2 infection or an uninfected control (not recorded which). The rearrangement uses TRBV7-2 and TRBJ1-5; D gene unclear. The sequenced material came from whole blood. CDR3 residues: CASSLRGQPQHF. The CDR3 nucleotides are TGTGCCAGCAGCTTACGAGGCCAGCCCCAGCATTTT.